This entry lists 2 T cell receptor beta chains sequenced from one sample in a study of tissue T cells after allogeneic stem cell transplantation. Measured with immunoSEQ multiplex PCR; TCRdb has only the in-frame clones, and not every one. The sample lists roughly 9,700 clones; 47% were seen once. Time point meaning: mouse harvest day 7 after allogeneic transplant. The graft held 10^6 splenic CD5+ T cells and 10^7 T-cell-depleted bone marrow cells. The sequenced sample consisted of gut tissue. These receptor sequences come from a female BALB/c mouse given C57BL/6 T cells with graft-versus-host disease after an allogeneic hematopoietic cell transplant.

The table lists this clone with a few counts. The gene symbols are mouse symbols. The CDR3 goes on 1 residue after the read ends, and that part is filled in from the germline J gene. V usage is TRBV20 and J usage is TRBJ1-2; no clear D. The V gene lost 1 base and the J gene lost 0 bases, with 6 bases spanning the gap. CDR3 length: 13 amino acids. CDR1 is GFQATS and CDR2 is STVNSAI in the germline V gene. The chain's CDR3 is CGARVQTNSDYTF. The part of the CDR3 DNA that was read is TGTGGTGCTAGGGTCCAGACAAACTCCGACTACACC.

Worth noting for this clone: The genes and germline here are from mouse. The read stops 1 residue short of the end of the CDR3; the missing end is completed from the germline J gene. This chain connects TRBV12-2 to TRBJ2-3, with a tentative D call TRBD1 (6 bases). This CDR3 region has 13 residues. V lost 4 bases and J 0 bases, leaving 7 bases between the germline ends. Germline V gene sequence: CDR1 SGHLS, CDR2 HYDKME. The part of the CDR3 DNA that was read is TGTGCCAGCTCGGACAGTAGTGCAGAAACGCTGTAT. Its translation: CASSDSSAETLY. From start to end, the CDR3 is CASSDSSAETLYF.